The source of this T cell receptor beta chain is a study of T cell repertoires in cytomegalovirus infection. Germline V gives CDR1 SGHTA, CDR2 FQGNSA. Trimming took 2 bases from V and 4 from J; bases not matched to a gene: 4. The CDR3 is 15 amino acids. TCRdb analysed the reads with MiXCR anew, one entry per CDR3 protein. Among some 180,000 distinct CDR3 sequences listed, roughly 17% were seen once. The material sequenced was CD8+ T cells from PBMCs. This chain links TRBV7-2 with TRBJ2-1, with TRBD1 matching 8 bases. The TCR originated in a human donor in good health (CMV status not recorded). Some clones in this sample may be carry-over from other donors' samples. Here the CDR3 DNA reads TGTGCCAGCAGCTTAAGGACAGGGAGATACAATGAGCAGTTCTTC. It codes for CASSLRTGRYNEQFF.